A selection of T cell receptor beta chains follows, all from one sample in a study of T cell responses to AZD1222 COVID-19 vaccine. Measured with immunoSEQ multiplex PCR; TCRdb has only the in-frame clones, and not every one. The table shows approximately 68,000 clones, with more than 75% occurring only once. Sequencing used peripheral blood, obtained on day 0 of AZD1222 vaccination. These receptors were collected from an adult in good health. The CDR3 runs from the conserved cysteine through the conserved F or W. A D gene is named only where the DNA matches it firmly. Expanded clones get a size class; other rows say once, few or many, or leave the size out.

j_call d_call v_call clone_size cdr3_nt cdr3_aa
TRBJ1-1 TRBD1 TRBV6-5 - TGTGCCAGCGGGACGACAGGGGTCACTGAAGCTTTCTTT CASGTTGVTEAFF
TRBJ2-7 - TRBV30 - TGTGCCTGGAGAAGGGCAGTAAGCTACGAGCAGTACTTC CAWRRAVSYEQYF
TRBJ1-6 - TRBV20-1 once TGCAGTGCTAGTTGGGGGGGATATAATTCACCCCTCCACTTT CSASWGGYNSPLHF
TRBJ2-3 TRBD1 TRBV6-1 - TGTGCCAGCAGTGACGTCGCGACAGGGAACACAGATACGCAGTATTTT CASSDVATGNTDTQYF
TRBJ1-5 - TRBV6-1 - TGTGCCAGCAGTGAAAGTGAGCCCCAGCATTTT CASSESEPQHF
TRBJ1-2 - TRBV21-1 - TGTGCCAGCACTGGCAGGGATGGCTACACCTTC CASTGRDGYTF
TRBJ2-5 - TRBV5-1 - TGCGCCAGCAGCCCCGTCGGGGGGCGGGGGGAGACCCAGTACTTC CASSPVGGRGETQYF
TRBJ2-6 - TRBV15 - TGTGCCACCAGCAGAACGAACTCTGGGGCCAACGTCCTGACTTTC CATSRTNSGANVLTF
TRBJ2-3 - TRBV4-1 - TGCGCCAGCAGCCAAGTTTACAGGACCACAGATACGCAGTATTTT CASSQVYRTTDTQYF
TRBJ2-3 - TRBV6-4 once TGTGCCAGCAGTGTTGAGCCTGCGGGGACAGATACGCAGTATTTT CASSVEPAGTDTQYF
TRBJ2-3 - TRBV30 - TGTGCCTGGAGTGACAGGCTCTACACAGATACGCAGTATTTT CAWSDRLYTDTQYF
TRBJ1-5 - TRBV4-1 - TGCGCCAGCAGCCACGGGAGCACAGTCCAGCCCCAGCATTTT CASSHGSTVQPQHF
TRBJ2-3 - TRBV6-4 - TGTGCCAGCAGTGACTCGATAGGAGACTCCCCAGATACGCAGTATTTT CASSDSIGDSPDTQYF
TRBJ1-1 TRBD1 TRBV18 once TGTGCCAGCTCACCCTCGGGACAGCCCACGGCTTTCTTT CASSPSGQPTAFF
TRBJ1-2 - TRBV5-1 - TGCGCCAGCAGCTTGCTGCCCTCGGGAGGCTACACCTTC CASSLLPSGGYTF
TRBJ1-6 TRBD1 TRBV2 once TGTGCCAGCAGGGAAGGACAGGGCTTTAGATCACCCCTCCACTTT CASREGQGFRSPLHF
TRBJ1-2 - TRBV14 - TGTGCCAGCAGCCAAGATGTGGGGGCGCCGAGAGGCTACACCTTC CASSQDVGAPRGYTF
TRBJ2-3 TRBD2 TRBV9 once TGTGCCAGCAGCGGCAGCGGGGGCCGCACAGATACGCAGTATTTT CASSGSGGRTDTQYF
TRBJ2-7 TRBD1 TRBV18 - TGTGCCAGCTCACCACCGACAGGGCAGGTCGAGCAGTACTTC CASSPPTGQVEQYF
TRBJ1-5 - TRBV15 once TGTGCCACCAGCAGAGATTTCGTTCTTGAGCCCCAGCATTTT CATSRDFVLEPQHF
TRBJ1-4 - TRBV19 - TGTGCCAGCCAACAGGGAGAGAATGAAAAACTGTTTTTT CASQQGENEKLFF
TRBJ1-5 - TRBV19 once TGTGCCAGTAGTAGGGGGCGGCCCCAGCATTTT CASSRGRPQHF